Below are 27 T cell receptor beta chains sequenced from a single sample in a study of T cells in women clearing cervical HPV infection. Measured with immunoSEQ multiplex PCR; TCRdb has only the in-frame clones, and not every one. The table for this sample gives around 31,000 clones. The sequencing input was blood buffy coat. The receptors stem from a woman aged 18 to 75 with a cervical HPV16 infection that either progressed to CIN3+ or cleared (not recorded which).

Points on this clone: The read finishes 3 residues shy of the CDR3 end, and the germline J gene is used to complete it. The rearrangement links TRBV7-2 to TRBJ2-5; tentatively, D is TRBD2 (7 bases). V was shortened by 5 bases and J by 5 bases, with 12 bases between the two germline ends. Germline V gene data show CDR1 as SGHTA and CDR2 as FQGNSA. The CDR3 contains 13 residues. The CDR3 loop is CASSGGARETQYF. The CDR3 bases that were read are TGTGCCAGCAGCGGGGGGGCCCGGGAGACC.

To note about this clone: The missing CDR3 end, 3 residues past where the read stops, is filled in from the germline J gene. Other DNA sequences within the sample encode an identical CDR3. The chain employs TRBV7-9 and TRBJ1-1, with D unclear. CDR3 length equals 13 residues. Germline lookup yields CDR1 SEHNR and CDR2 FQNEAQ (reference sequence). CDR3: CASSLYDIETAFF. The CDR3 DNA, read in part, is TGTGCCAGCAGCTTATATGACATAGAGACA. The whole variable domain, filled in from reference TRBV7-9 and TRBJ1-1, reads DTGVSQNPRHKITKRGQNVTFRCDPISEHNRLYWYRQTLGQGPEFLTYFQNEAQLEKSRLLSDRFSAERPKGSFSTLEIQRTEQGDSAMYLCASSLYDIETAFFGQGTRLTVV.

Worth noting for this clone: The CDR3 goes on 3 residues after the read ends, and that part is filled in from the germline J gene. This sequence joins TRBV7-9 and TRBJ2-7; D may be TRBD2 (5 bases). The germline V gene encodes CDR1 SEHNR and CDR2 FQNEAQ (reference sequence). The germline V and J ends were trimmed by 6 bases and 5 bases, with 17 bases remaining between them. The CDR3 runs to 14 residues. The CDR3 here is CASRRLGGSDEQYF. The part of the CDR3 DNA that was read is TGTGCCAGCAGGCGTCTAGGCGGGTCGGACGAG.

Notes on this clone: The CDR3 extends 3 residues past the end of the read, so its final part is completed from the germline J gene. The rearrangement uses TRBV12-5 and TRBJ1-5, with D perhaps TRBD1 (5 bases). Germline V lookup: CDR1 LGHNT, CDR2 FRNRAP. Trimming removed 2 bases from V and 5 bases from J, with 7 bases in between. CDR3 size: 13 residues. The covered CDR3 bases are TGTGCTAGTGGTTTGACAGGCTATCAGCCC. Translated: CASGLTGYQP. The entire CDR3 is CASGLTGYQPQHF.

Remarks on this clone: The CDR3 end is not reached by the read, which stops 3 residues before it; the germline J gene fills it in. The genes are TRBV2 and TRBJ2-3; TRBD2 aligns across 9 bases. The germline V gene encodes CDR1 SNHLY and CDR2 FYNNEI. This CDR3 contains 15 residues. The part of the CDR3 DNA that was read is TGTGCCAGCAGTGAAGGGACTAGCGTTCAAGAGACG. This encodes CASSEGTSVQET. The CDR3 in full is CASSEGTSVQETQYF.

About this clone: The CDR3 end falls 3 residues outside the read, so it is completed with the germline J gene. Distinct nucleotide sequences in the sample also encode this CDR3. This chain links TRBV18 with TRBJ1-6; D possibly corresponds to TRBD1 (6 bases). The germline gives CDR1 KGHSH, CDR2 LQKENI. Trimming removed 6 bases from V and 7 bases from J, with 16 bases in between. CDR3 length: 15 amino acids. This CDR3 reads CASSPGTPINSPLHF. Incomplete CDR3 DNA: TGTGCCAGCTCTCCGGGGACACCAATCAATTCACCC.

Notes on this clone: The read ends 3 residues shy of where the CDR3 ends; the end is completed using the germline J gene. The chain employs TRBV20-1 and TRBJ1-5, with 10 bases that match TRBD1. There are 13 residues in the CDR3. CDR1 and CDR2 (germline): DFQATT, SNEGSKA (reference sequence). With 6 bases clipped from V and 8 bases from J, the junction kept 7 bases outside the gene matches. The CDR3 spells CSATTGGGKPQHF. CDR3 DNA, as far as it was read: TGCAGTGCGACGACAGGGGGCGGAAAGCCC.

As concerns this clone: The read terminates 3 residues before the CDR3 end, so the remaining end is supplied by the germline J gene. The V gene is TRBV20-1, the J gene TRBJ1-2, with a possible D match to TRBD1 (5 bases). The germline V gene has CDR1 DFQATT and CDR2 SNEGSKA (reference sequence). This CDR3 region has 14 residues. The part of the CDR3 DNA that was read is TGCAGTGCTATAAGGGTAGGGGCCGAGGTTGGA. It translates to CSAIRVGAEVG. The entire CDR3 reads CSAIRVGAEVGYTF.

About this clone: The missing CDR3 end, 3 residues past where the read stops, is filled in from the germline J gene. This chain uses TRBV19 with TRBJ2-5; perhaps TRBD2 as D (5 bases). Germline assignment: CDR1 LNHDA and CDR2 SQIVND (reference sequence). Trimming took 6 bases from V and 4 from J, leaving 12 bases between them. This CDR3 has 13 amino acids. The CDR3 sequence is CASRGAAAETQYF. CDR3 DNA, as far as it was read: TGTGCCAGTAGAGGCGCAGCGGCAGAGACC. The whole variable domain, filled in from reference TRBV19 and TRBJ2-5, reads DGGITQSPKYLFRKEGQNVTLSCEQNLNHDAMYWYRQDPGQGLRLIYYSQIVNDFQKGDIAEGYSVSREKKESFPLTVTSAQKNPTAFYLCASRGAAAETQYFGPGTRLLVL.

Concerning this clone itself: The sequence runs out 3 residues before the end of the CDR3; the remainder is reconstructed from the germline J gene. This rearrangement joins TRBV2 to TRBJ2-5, with TRBD1 identical over 8 bases. Per germline, CDR1 SNHLY and CDR2 FYNNEI. CDR3 length equals 13 residues. After removal of 7 bases from V and 2 bases from J, the junction contained 3 bases not matched to a gene. CDR3 bases read: TGTGCCAGCAATGGACAGGGTCAAGAGACC. Its translation: CASNGQGQET. The whole CDR3 protein is CASNGQGQETQYF.

Worth noting for this clone: Read coverage stops 3 residues before the CDR3 terminus; the germline J gene supplies the remainder. The chain carries TRBV11-1 and TRBJ1-6; TRBD1 aligns across 7 bases. The J segment lost 5 bases and the V segment lost 8 bases, leaving 9 bases of the junction unmatched. The CDR3 length is 15 residues. Germline V gene data show CDR1 as SGHAT and CDR2 as FQDESV (reference sequence). CDR3: CASRRGREDNSPLHF. The sequenced CDR3 bases are TGTGCCAGCCGAAGGGGGCGCGAAGATAATTCACCC.

Of note for this clone: Read data end 3 residues before the CDR3 end; the end is taken from the germline J gene. This chain links TRBV19 with TRBJ2-3; no definite D call. Germline lookup yields CDR1 LNHDA and CDR2 SQIVND (reference sequence). Trimming removed 1 base from V and 5 bases from J, with 7 bases in between. The CDR3 totals 13 residues. CDR3 protein: CASSIVGLDTQYF. The DNA read from the CDR3 is TGTGCCAGTAGTATAGTCGGGTTAGATACG.

As concerns this clone: The CDR3 end lies 3 residues beyond the end of the read and is filled in from the germline J gene. The J gene is TRBJ2-7, the V gene TRBV27; D perhaps matches TRBD2 (5 bases). The CDR3 length is 15 residues. V lost 2 bases to trimming and J lost 0 bases, with 11 bases between them. Germline loops: CDR1 MNHEY, CDR2 SMNVEV (reference sequence). CDR3 amino acids: CASSLASPSSYEQYF. The covered CDR3 bases are TGTGCCAGCAGTTTAGCTAGCCCAAGCTCCTACGAG.

As for this clone: With the read ending 3 residues before the CDR3 end, the germline J gene is used to fill in that end. V and J are TRBV18 and TRBJ2-4; 8 bases are shared with TRBD1. The CDR3 consists of 13 residues. Germline loops: CDR1 KGHSH, CDR2 LQKENI. Here the CDR3 reads CASSPDRGIGQYF. The sequenced part of the CDR3 DNA is TGTGCCAGCTCACCAGACAGGGGTATAGGT.

A word on this clone: The sequence runs out 3 residues before the end of the CDR3; the remainder is reconstructed from the germline J gene. The J gene is TRBJ2-3, the V gene TRBV20-1; D might be TRBD1 (6 bases). Per the germline V gene, CDR1 is DFQATT and CDR2 is SNEGSKA (reference sequence). This CDR3 has 14 residues. The covered CDR3 bases are TGCAGTGCTAGGATGGACAGTTACCAAGAGACG. Its protein is CSARMDSYQET. The whole CDR3 region reads CSARMDSYQETQYF.

To note about this clone: The CDR3 end is not reached by the read, which stops 3 residues before it; the germline J gene fills it in. This chain links TRBV2 with TRBJ1-6; D uncertain. Germline loops: CDR1 SNHLY, CDR2 FYNNEI. The CDR3 is 15 residues long. Trimming removed 4 bases at V and 10 bases at J, with 17 bases between. The CDR3 sequence is CASSADGVAGSPLHF. CDR3 DNA (partial): TGTGCCAGCAGTGCCGATGGAGTCGCCGGGTCACCC.

As for this clone: The read finishes 3 residues shy of the CDR3 end, and the germline J gene is used to complete it. The rearrangement uses TRBV5-6 and TRBJ2-3, with 10 bases lining up with TRBD2. The V gene end was trimmed by 4 bases and the J gene end by 4 bases; junction bases not matched to a gene: 6. This CDR3 region has 15 residues. Germline V CDR1 and CDR2: SGHDT, YYEEEE. Partial CDR3 DNA: TGTGCCAGCAGCCTCGAGCGGGGGGGCGCAGATACG. Protein: CASSLERGGADT. The CDR3 reads in full as CASSLERGGADTQYF.

For this clone: Distinct nucleotide sequences in the sample also encode this CDR3. The sequenced part of the CDR3 DNA is TGTGCCAGCAGCTTAGAAGGTAGCAATCAGCCC. Protein product: CASSLEGSNQP. The whole CDR3 sequence reads CASSLEGSNQPQHF. This rearrangement joins TRBV7-9 to TRBJ1-5, with unresolved D. The read terminates 3 residues before the CDR3 end, so the remaining end is supplied by the germline J gene. CDR1 is SEHNR and CDR2 is FQNEAQ in the germline V gene (reference sequence). V was shortened by 1 base and J by 0 bases, with 4 bases between the two germline ends. This CDR3 spans 14 amino acids.

About this clone: With the read ending 3 residues before the CDR3 end, the germline J gene is used to fill in that end. The chain joins TRBV7-8 to TRBJ1-4, with D uncertain. Germline V CDR1 and CDR2: SGHVS, FQNEAQ. The CDR3 is 16 amino acids. The CDR3 reads CASSFESGWHNSPLFF. The sequenced CDR3 bases are TGTGCCAGCAGCTTCGAAAGCGGTTGGCATAATTCACCA.

Points on this clone: The CDR3 end falls 3 residues outside the read, so it is completed with the germline J gene. The chain employs TRBV11-2 and TRBJ2-7; 9 nucleotides align to TRBD2. Germline CDR1 reads SGHAT; CDR2 reads FQNNGV. This CDR3 has 15 residues. V lost 5 bases, J lost 2 bases, and 7 bases stayed unmatched. CDR3: CASSAGLASTYEQYF. CDR3 bases read: TGTGCCAGCAGCGCCGGACTAGCGTCTACCTACGAG. The whole variable domain, remainder taken from reference TRBV11-2 and TRBJ2-7, is EAGVAQSPRYKIIEKRQSVAFWCNPISGHATLYWYQQILGQGPKLLIQFQNNGVVDDSQLPKDRFSAERLKGVDSTLKIQPAKLEDSAVYLCASSAGLASTYEQYFGPGTRLTVT.

On this clone itself: The sequenced fragment ends 3 residues before the CDR3 boundary, so the rest is inferred from the germline J gene. V and J are TRBV19 and TRBJ1-2, with D uncertain. The V gene's germline CDR1 is LNHDA and CDR2 SQIVND (reference sequence). The CDR3 sequence is 17 residues long. The CDR3 bases that were read are TGTGCCAGTAGCTACAAGTTACTAGCGGGGAAGACCTACGAC. Protein: CASSYKLLAGKTYD. The CDR3, in full, reads CASSYKLLAGKTYDYTF.

On this clone itself: Read sequence stops 3 residues before the CDR3 end, and the germline J gene provides the missing end. The chain carries TRBV19 and TRBJ2-3; TRBD2 aligns across 10 bases. Per germline, CDR1 LNHDA and CDR2 SQIVND (reference sequence). V gave up 3 bases and J gave up 1 base; unmatched junction bases: 4. The CDR3 is made up of 16 amino acids. CDR3 bases read: TGTGCCAGTAGTATCCTAGCGGGAGAGGGCACAGATACG. It specifies CASSILAGEGTDT. The full-length CDR3 reads as CASSILAGEGTDTQYF.

Note on this clone: The CDR3 is cut off 3 residues early in the read; its end comes from the germline J gene. V and J are TRBV2 and TRBJ1-2; tentative D call: TRBD1 (6 bases). Trimming stripped 6 bases from V and 4 bases from J, with 15 bases between. Germline V gives CDR1 SNHLY, CDR2 FYNNEI. There are 14 residues in the CDR3. CDR3 residues: CASSTTGSGYGYTF. The CDR3 bases that were read are TGTGCCAGCAGCACAACAGGGTCGGGCTATGGC.

The sequenced part of the CDR3 DNA is TGTGCCAGCCCTGGTGCGGGGACG. Protein: CASPGAGT. Given in full, the CDR3 is CASPGAGTQYF. The rearrangement joins TRBV2 to TRBJ2-3, with D maybe TRBD2 (6 bases). The read finishes 3 residues shy of the CDR3 end, and the germline J gene is used to complete it. Germline loops: CDR1 SNHLY, CDR2 FYNNEI. The CDR3 runs to 11 residues.

To note about this clone: The sequence runs out 3 residues before the end of the CDR3; the remainder is reconstructed from the germline J gene. V and J are TRBV20-1 and TRBJ2-3; D is perhaps TRBD2 (7 bases). Germline V CDR1 and CDR2: DFQATT, SNEGSKA (reference sequence). There are 17 residues in the CDR3. V dropped 0 bases and J dropped 2 bases, with 18 bases sitting between them. The CDR3 here is CSARDPAAGAPTDTQYF. The DNA read from the CDR3 is TGCAGTGCTAGAGATCCGGCGGCGGGGGCCCCCACAGATACG.

Worth noting for this clone: Read data end 3 residues before the CDR3 end; the end is taken from the germline J gene. The chain has TRBV18 and TRBJ1-6; a possible D gene is TRBD1 (5 bases). Germline V gives CDR1 KGHSH, CDR2 LQKENI. The CDR3 consists of 13 residues. V was clipped by 4 bases and J by 8 bases, with 9 bases between them. The CDR3 bases that were read are TGTGCCAGCTCACGGGGACTAGATTCACCC. It is translated as CASSRGLDSP. The full CDR3 is CASSRGLDSPLHF.

CDR3 DNA, as far as it was read: TGCAGTGCAGAGGCTAGCGGGGGGGCCTACAATGAG. It codes for CSAEASGGAYNE. Given in full, the CDR3 is CSAEASGGAYNEQFF. V gene TRBV20-1 combines with J gene TRBJ2-1, with 12 nucleotides matching TRBD2. The read finishes 3 residues shy of the CDR3 end, and the germline J gene is used to complete it. Germline CDR1 DFQATT, CDR2 SNEGSKA (reference sequence). Trimming at V came to 6 bases and at J to 2 bases, leaving 5 bases not matched to a gene. The CDR3 loop spans 15 amino acids.